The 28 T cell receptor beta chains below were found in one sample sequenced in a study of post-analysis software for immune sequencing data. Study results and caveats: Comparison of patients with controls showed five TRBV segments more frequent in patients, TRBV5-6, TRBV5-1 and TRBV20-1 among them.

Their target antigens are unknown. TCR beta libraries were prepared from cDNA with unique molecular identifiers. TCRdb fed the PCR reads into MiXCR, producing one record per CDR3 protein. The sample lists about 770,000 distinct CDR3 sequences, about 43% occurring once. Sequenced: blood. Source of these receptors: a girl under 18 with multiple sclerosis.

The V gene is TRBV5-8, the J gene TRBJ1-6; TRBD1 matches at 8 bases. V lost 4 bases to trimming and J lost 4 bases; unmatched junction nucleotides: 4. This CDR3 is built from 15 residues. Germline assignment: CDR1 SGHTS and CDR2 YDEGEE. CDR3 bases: TGTGCCAGCAGCCAGGGGGCGCTTTATAATTCACCCCTCCACTTT. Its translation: CASSQGALYNSPLHF.

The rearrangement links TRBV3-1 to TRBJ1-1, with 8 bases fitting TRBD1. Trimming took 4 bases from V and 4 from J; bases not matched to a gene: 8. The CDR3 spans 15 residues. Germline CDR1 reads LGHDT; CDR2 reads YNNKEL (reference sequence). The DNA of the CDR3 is TGTGCCAGCAGCCGCTCAGCAGGGGGCCTCACTGAAGCTTTCTTT. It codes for CASSRSAGGLTEAFF.

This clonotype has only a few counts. The CDR3 coding sequence is TGTGCCAGCAGCTCAAGGGGGCAAGAGGCCCAGTACTTC. Residues: CASSSRGQEAQYF. The gene calls are TRBV3-1 and TRBJ2-7, with 7 bases matching TRBD1. With 5 bases clipped from V and 10 bases from J, the junction kept 11 bases outside the gene matches. CDR3 length: 13 amino acids. Germline values: CDR1 LGHDT, CDR2 YNNKEL (reference sequence).

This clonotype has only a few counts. The CDR3 reads CASSYVGQPNEKLFF. The CDR3 DNA reads as TGTGCCAGCAGTTACGTGGGGCAGCCTAATGAAAAACTGTTTTTT. The J gene is TRBJ1-4, the V gene TRBV6-5; perhaps TRBD1 as D (5 bases). Germline-derived CDR1 and CDR2 are MNHEY and SVGAGI. V was shortened by 2 bases and J by 3 bases, with 10 bases between the two germline ends. The CDR3 has 15 residues.

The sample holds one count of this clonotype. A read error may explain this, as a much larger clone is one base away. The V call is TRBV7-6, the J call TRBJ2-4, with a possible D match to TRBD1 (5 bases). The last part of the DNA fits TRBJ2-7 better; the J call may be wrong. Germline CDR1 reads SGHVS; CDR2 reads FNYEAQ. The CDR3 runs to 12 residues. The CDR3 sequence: CASSLDGAEQYF. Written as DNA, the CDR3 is TGTGCCAGCAGCTTAGATGGGGCCGAGCAGTACTTC.

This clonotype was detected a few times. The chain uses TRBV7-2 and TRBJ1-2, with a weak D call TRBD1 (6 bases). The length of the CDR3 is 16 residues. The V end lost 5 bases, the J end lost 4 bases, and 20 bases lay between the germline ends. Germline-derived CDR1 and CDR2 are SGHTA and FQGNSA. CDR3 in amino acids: CASSPTTGRVSYGYTF. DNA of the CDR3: TGTGCCAGCAGCCCAACAACAGGGAGGGTTAGCTATGGCTACACCTTC.

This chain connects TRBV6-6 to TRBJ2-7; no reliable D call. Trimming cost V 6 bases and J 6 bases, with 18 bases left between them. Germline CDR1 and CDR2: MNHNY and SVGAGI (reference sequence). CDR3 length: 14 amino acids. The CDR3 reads CASSLGPRRSEQYF. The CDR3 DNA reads TGTGCCAGCAGCCTAGGCCCCCGGCGGTCCGAGCAGTACTTC.

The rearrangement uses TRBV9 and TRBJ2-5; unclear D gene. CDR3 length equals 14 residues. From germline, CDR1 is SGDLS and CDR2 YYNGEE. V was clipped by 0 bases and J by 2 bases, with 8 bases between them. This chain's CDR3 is CASSVGWAQETQYF. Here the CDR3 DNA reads TGTGCCAGCAGCGTAGGGTGGGCTCAAGAGACCCAGTACTTC.

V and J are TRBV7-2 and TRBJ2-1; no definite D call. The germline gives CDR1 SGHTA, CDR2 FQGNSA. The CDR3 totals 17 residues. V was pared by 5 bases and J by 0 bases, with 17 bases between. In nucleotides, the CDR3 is TGTGCCAGCAGCCTGTTCCCCCGTCCCTCCTCCTACAATGAGCAGTTCTTC. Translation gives CASSLFPRPSSYNEQFF.

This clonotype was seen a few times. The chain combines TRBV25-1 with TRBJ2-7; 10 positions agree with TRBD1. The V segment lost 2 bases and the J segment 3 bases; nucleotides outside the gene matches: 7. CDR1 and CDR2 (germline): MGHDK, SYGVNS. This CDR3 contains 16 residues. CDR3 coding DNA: TGTGCCAGCAGTGAAGTGGGCGGGACAGGGGACTACGAGCAGTACTTC. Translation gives CASSEVGGTGDYEQYF.

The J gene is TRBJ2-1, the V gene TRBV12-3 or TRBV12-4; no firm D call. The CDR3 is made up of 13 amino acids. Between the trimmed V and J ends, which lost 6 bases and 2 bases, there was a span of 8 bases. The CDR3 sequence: CASRDEPYNEQFF. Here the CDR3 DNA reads TGTGCCAGCAGGGATGAGCCCTACAATGAGCAGTTCTTC.

The CDR3 DNA reads as TGTGCCAGCAGCAAAGGGGTTAGCGGACAAGAGACCCAGTACTTC. Amino acid sequence: CASSKGVSGQETQYF. The gene calls are TRBV7-9 and TRBJ2-5; weak D call: TRBD2 (6 bases). The CDR3 runs 15 residues. Looked up from germline, CDR1 is SEHNR and CDR2 is FQNEAQ (reference sequence). V lost 5 bases and J lost 2, with 15 bases in between.

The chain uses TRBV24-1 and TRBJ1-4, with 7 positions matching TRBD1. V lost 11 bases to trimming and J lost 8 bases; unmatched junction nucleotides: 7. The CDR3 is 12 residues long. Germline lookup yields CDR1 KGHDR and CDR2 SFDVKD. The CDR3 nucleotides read TGTGCCATCGACAGGGTTCGGGAAAAACTGTTTTTT. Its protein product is CAIDRVREKLFF.

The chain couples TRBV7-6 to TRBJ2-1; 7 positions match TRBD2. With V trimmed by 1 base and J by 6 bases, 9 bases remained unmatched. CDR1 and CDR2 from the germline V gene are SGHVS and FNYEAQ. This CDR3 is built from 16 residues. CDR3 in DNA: TGTGCCAGCAGCTTAGTTGCGGGAGAATCTTCCAATGAGCAGTTCTTC. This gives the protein CASSLVAGESSNEQFF.

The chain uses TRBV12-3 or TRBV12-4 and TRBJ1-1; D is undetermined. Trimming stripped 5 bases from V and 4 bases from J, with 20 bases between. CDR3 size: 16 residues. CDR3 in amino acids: CASSPPPSGAGTEAFF. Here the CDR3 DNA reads TGTGCCAGCAGTCCTCCCCCCAGCGGAGCGGGCACTGAAGCTTTCTTT.

Written as DNA, the CDR3 is TGCAGTGCTCCGAAAGGGTTATACACAGATACGCAGTATTTT. The encoded protein is CSAPKGLYTDTQYF. This chain uses TRBV20-1 with TRBJ2-3, with D unclear. Trimming took 5 bases from V and 2 from J, leaving 14 bases between them. This CDR3 has 14 amino acids. CDR1 is DFQATT, CDR2 SNEGSKA, per germline (reference sequence).

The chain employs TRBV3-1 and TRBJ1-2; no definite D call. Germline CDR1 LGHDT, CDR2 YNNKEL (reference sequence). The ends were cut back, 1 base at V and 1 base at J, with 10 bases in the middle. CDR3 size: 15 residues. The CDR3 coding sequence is TGTGCCAGCAGCCAAGGAGCAATTTATAACTATGGCTACACCTTC. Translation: CASSQGAIYNYGYTF.

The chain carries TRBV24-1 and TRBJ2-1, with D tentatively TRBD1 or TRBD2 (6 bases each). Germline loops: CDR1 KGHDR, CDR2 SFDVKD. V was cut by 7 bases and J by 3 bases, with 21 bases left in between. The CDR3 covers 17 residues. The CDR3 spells CATSSGGQGGNYNEQFF. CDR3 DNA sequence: TGTGCCACCAGCAGTGGGGGGCAGGGTGGAAACTACAATGAGCAGTTCTTC.

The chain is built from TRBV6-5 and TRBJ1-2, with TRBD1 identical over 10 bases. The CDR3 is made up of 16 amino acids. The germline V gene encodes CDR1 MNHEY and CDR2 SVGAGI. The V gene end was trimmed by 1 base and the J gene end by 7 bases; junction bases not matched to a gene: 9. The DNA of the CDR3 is TGTGCCAGCAGTTACTTGATCACGGGACAGGGGTCTGGCTACACCTTC. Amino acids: CASSYLITGQGSGYTF.

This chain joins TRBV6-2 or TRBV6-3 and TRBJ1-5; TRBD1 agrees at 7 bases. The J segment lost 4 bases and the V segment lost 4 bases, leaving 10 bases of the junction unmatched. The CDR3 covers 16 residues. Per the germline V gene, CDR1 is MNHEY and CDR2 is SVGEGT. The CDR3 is CASSSSRQGLNQPQHF. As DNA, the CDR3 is TGTGCCAGCAGTTCCTCTCGACAGGGCCTTAATCAGCCCCAGCATTTT.

The CDR3 DNA sequence: TGTGCCAGCAGTTACCTTGATGGGGGCCAAGAGACCCAGTACTTC. Translated, it gives CASSYLDGGQETQYF. J is TRBJ2-5 and V is TRBV6-5; D is perhaps TRBD1 or TRBD2 (5 bases each). Trimming shortened V by 2 bases and J by 1 base, and 11 bases separated the two germline ends. This CDR3 comprises 15 residues. Germline CDR1 reads MNHEY; CDR2 reads SVGAGI.

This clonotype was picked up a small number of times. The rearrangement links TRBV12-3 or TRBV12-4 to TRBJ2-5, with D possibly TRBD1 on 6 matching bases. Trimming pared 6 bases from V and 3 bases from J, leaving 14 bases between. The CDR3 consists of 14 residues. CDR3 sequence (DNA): TGTGCCAGCAGCAGGGGCCTTGGGGAAGAGACCCAGTACTTC. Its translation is CASSRGLGEETQYF.

The DNA of the CDR3 is TGTGCCAGCAGCAGGTCGATCCTGGACGAGCAGTTCTTC. As protein: CASSRSILDEQFF. The chain employs TRBV6-5 and TRBJ2-1; no clear D gene. Germline lookup yields CDR1 MNHEY and CDR2 SVGAGI. The CDR3 spans 13 residues. V was pared by 6 bases and J by 10 bases, with 16 bases between.

Here the CDR3 reads CASSPGAYEGYTF. The CDR3 DNA sequence: TGTGCCAGCAGCCCGGGAGCTTATGAGGGCTACACCTTC. The rearrangement uses TRBV13 and TRBJ1-2; D uncertain. With 5 bases removed from V and 8 bases from J, the gap between germline ends came to 15 bases. This CDR3 contains 13 residues. Germline V gene lookup returns CDR1 PRHDT and CDR2 FYEKMQ (reference sequence).

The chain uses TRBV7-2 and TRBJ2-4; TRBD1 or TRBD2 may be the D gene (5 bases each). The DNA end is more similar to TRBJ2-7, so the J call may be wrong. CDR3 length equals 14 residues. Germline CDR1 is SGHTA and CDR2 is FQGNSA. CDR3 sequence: CASSLWDESYEQYF. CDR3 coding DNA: TGTGCCAGCAGCCTGTGGGACGAATCCTACGAGCAGTACTTC.

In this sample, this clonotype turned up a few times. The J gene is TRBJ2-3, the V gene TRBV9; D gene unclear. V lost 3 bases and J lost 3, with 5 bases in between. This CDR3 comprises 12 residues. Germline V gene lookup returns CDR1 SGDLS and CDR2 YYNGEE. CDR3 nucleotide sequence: TGTGCCAGCAGCGCTCTAACAGATACGCAGTATTTT. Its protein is CASSALTDTQYF.

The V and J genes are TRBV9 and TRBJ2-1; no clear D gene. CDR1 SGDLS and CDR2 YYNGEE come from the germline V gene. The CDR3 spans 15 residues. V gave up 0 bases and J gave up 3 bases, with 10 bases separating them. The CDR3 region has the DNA TGTGCCAGCAGCGTAGACCTAGGAATCTACAATGAGCAGTTCTTC. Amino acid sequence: CASSVDLGIYNEQFF.

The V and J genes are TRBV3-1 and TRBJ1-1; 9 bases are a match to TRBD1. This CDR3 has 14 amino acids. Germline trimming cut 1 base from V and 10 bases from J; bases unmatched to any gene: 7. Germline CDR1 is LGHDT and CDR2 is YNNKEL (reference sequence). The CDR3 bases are TGTGCCAGCAGCCAAGTAGGGACAGGGAGTACAGCTTTCTTT. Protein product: CASSQVGTGSTAFF. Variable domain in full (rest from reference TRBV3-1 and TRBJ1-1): DTAVSQTPKYLVTQMGNDKSIKCEQNLGHDTMYWYKQDSKKFLKIMFSYNNKELIINETVPNRFSPKSPDKAHLNLHINSLELGDSAVYFCASSQVGTGSTAFFGQGTRLTVV.